What follows are 15 T cell receptor beta chains derived from one specimen sequenced in a study of T cell repertoires in cytomegalovirus infection. TCRdb ran MiXCR on the reads and lists one entry per CDR3 protein. The sample has approximately 130,000 distinct CDR3 sequences; roughly a quarter are singletons. These receptors have no identified antigens. Source material: PBMCs, sequenced either directly or after in vitro stimulation (not recorded which). The source is a human donor in good health (CMV status not recorded). Some clones in this sample may be carry-over from other donors' samples.

In its sample, this clonotype was seen many times. The chain joins TRBV6-2 or TRBV6-3 to TRBJ2-7; TRBD2 might be the D (5 bases). The CDR3 consists of 15 residues. V shed 0 bases and J shed 3 bases, with 12 bases lying between them. Germline V gene sequence: CDR1 MNHEY, CDR2 SVGEGT. CDR3 nucleotides: TGTGCCAGCAGTTACTCGGGCCTAGCAGGCTACGAGCAGTACTTC. This sequence encodes CASSYSGLAGYEQYF.

This clonotype was detected ten times or more. V and J are TRBV7-2 and TRBJ2-1, with 7 bases aligning to TRBD2. Losses at the gene ends were 4 bases for V and 8 bases for J; bases not matched to a gene: 14. Germline loops: CDR1 SGHTA, CDR2 FQGNSA. The CDR3 covers 16 residues. The CDR3 loop is CASSSPRGGSLYEQFF. In DNA, the CDR3 is TGTGCCAGCAGCTCCCCCCGGGGAGGGTCCCTATATGAGCAGTTCTTC.

DNA of the CDR3: TGTGCCAGCAGCCAAGGATCGGAGGAGACCCAGTACTTC. Amino acids: CASSQGSEETQYF. V gene TRBV14 combines with J gene TRBJ2-5; D is unresolved. Trimming took 1 base from V and 5 from J, leaving 8 bases between them. The germline CDR1 and CDR2 sequences are SGHDN and FVKESK. The CDR3 is 13 residues long. The whole variable domain, remainder taken from reference TRBV14 and TRBJ2-5, is EAGVTQFPSHSVIEKGQTVTLRCDPISGHDNLYWYRRVMGKEIKFLLHFVKESKQDESGMPNNRFLAERTGGTYSTLKVQPAELEDSGVYFCASSQGSEETQYFGPGTRLLVL.

This chain joins TRBV7-9 and TRBJ2-2, with 9 bases fitting TRBD2. The CDR3 loop spans 17 amino acids. J was trimmed by 1 base and V by 10 bases; bases with no gene match: 13. The germline gives CDR1 SEHNR, CDR2 FQNEAQ (reference sequence). CDR3 nucleotides: TGTGCCACCATACCCTTTATACTAGCGGGGAACACCGGGGAGCTGTTTTTT. Residues: CATIPFILAGNTGELFF.

This chain links TRBV7-9 with TRBJ2-2, with D possibly TRBD1 on 5 matching bases. Per the germline V gene, CDR1 is SEHNR and CDR2 is FQNEAQ (reference sequence). The length of the CDR3 is 15 residues. V was cut by 4 bases and J by 0 bases, with 9 bases left in between. The CDR3 bases are TGTGCCAGCAGCTCACAGGATCCGAACACCGGGGAGCTGTTTTTT. It encodes CASSSQDPNTGELFF.

This clonotype was found many times. The V call is TRBV10-3, the J call TRBJ2-1; 7 bases line up with TRBD1. V was pared by 2 bases and J by 0 bases, with 1 base of the junction left unmatched. Germline V gene lookup returns CDR1 ENHRY and CDR2 SYGVKD. The CDR3 covers 15 residues. CDR3 in DNA: TGTGCCATCAGTGAGAGGGACAGCTCCTACAATGAGCAGTTCTTC. Translation gives CAISERDSSYNEQFF.

This sequence joins TRBV7-2 and TRBJ2-1; no reliable D call. The CDR3 is made up of 12 amino acids. Trimming stripped 4 bases from V and 10 bases from J, with 11 bases between. Germline V gene lookup returns CDR1 SGHTA and CDR2 FQGNSA. The CDR3 nucleotides are TGTGCCAGCAGCTACCGAGAGAAAGAGCAGTTCTTC. It is translated as CASSYREKEQFF.

This clonotype was seen more than once but under ten times. The chain uses TRBV25-1 and TRBJ1-1, with a possible D match to TRBD1 (6 bases). V was shortened by 2 bases and J by 6 bases, with 37 bases between the two germline ends. Germline assignment: CDR1 MGHDK and CDR2 SYGVNS. The CDR3 has 22 amino acids. The CDR3 DNA is TGTGCCAGCAGTGAACCTGTCTACCAGTCGGACAGAAGGCACAGGCTTACCCCTGAAGCTTTCTTT. Translated, it gives CASSEPVYQSDRRHRLTPEAFF.

In this sample, this clonotype turned up a few times. This chain joins TRBV6-2 or TRBV6-3 and TRBJ2-7, with 9 bases matching TRBD1. J was trimmed by 3 bases and V by 5 bases; bases with no gene match: 14. The CDR3 consists of 17 residues. The germline CDR1 and CDR2 sequences are MNHEY and SVGEGT. CDR3 protein: CASSHYTGGQGFYEQYV. CDR3 coding DNA: TGTGCCAGCAGTCATTATACGGGAGGACAGGGGTTCTACGAGCAGTACGTC.

The chain employs TRBV11-2 and TRBJ2-7; 10 nucleotides match TRBD2. The germline gives CDR1 SGHAT, CDR2 FQNNGV. The trim removed 1 base at V and 7 bases at J, leaving 10 bases unmatched. CDR3 size: 16 residues. CDR3 DNA: TGTGCCAGCAGCTTAGGTAGCGGGAGGATTTCTTGGGAGCAGTACTTC. Translated, it gives CASSLGSGRISWEQYF.

The chain links TRBV27 to TRBJ2-2; D perhaps matches TRBD2 (5 bases). V lost 6 bases and J 3 bases, leaving 11 bases between the germline ends. This CDR3 contains 14 residues. CDR1 MNHEY and CDR2 SMNVEV come from the germline V gene (reference sequence). The CDR3 DNA reads TGTGCCAGCAGATTTACGGGGTACACCGGGGAGCTGTTTTTT. Residues: CASRFTGYTGELFF.

This clonotype was seen only once. The V gene is TRBV4-3, the J gene TRBJ1-2, with TRBD1 matching over 10 bases. Per the germline V gene, CDR1 is LGHNA and CDR2 is YSLEER. The length of the CDR3 is 16 residues. V lost 0 bases to trimming and J lost 5 bases; unmatched junction nucleotides: 6. The CDR3 sequence: CASSQDIPGQGYGYTF. CDR3 in DNA: TGCGCCAGCAGCCAAGACATACCGGGACAGGGGTATGGCTACACCTTC.

This clonotype was picked up a small number of times. CDR3 in amino acids: CATSDPAGGQETQYF. The DNA for the CDR3 is TGTGCCACCAGTGACCCAGCAGGCGGCCAAGAGACCCAGTACTTC. The J gene is TRBJ2-5, the V gene TRBV24-1, with D uncertain. This CDR3 contains 15 residues. V lost 4 bases and J 1 base, leaving 12 bases between the germline ends. Germline CDR1 KGHDR, CDR2 SFDVKD.

The chain couples TRBV20-1 to TRBJ2-1; no clear D. Looked up from germline, CDR1 is DFQATT and CDR2 is SNEGSKA (reference sequence). The V and J ends lost 1 base and 2 bases respectively, with 6 bases between them. The CDR3 has 13 amino acids. The CDR3, as DNA: TGCAGTGCTAGAGGATATACCTACAATGAGCAGTTCTTC. Its translation: CSARGYTYNEQFF.

This clonotype was observed many times. This sequence joins TRBV27 and TRBJ2-2; D is unclear. This CDR3 comprises 13 residues. The V gene lost 3 bases and the J gene lost 7 bases, with 9 bases spanning the gap. The germline gives CDR1 MNHEY, CDR2 SMNVEV (reference sequence). The CDR3 region is CASSFGPNGELFF. DNA for the CDR3: TGTGCCAGCAGTTTTGGGCCTAACGGGGAGCTGTTTTTT.